The text below deals with one T cell receptor beta chain. This receptor's antigen is unknown. No base-level quality is on record; no much larger clone is a single base apart. The CDR3 goes from the cysteine to the phenylalanine over 17 residues. Kept here is only the CDR3 DNA, which spans 51 bases and is read in frame from base 1. A distance of 13 bases separates the germline ends of V and J, which lose 0 bases and 1 base respectively. Based on the germline V gene (reference sequence), the CDR1 and CDR2 sequences are LNHDA and SQIVND. The immunoSEQ Assay, a bias-controlled multiplex PCR, was used to amplify TCRbeta CDR3 regions from genomic DNA. On the study's bioinformatics: Nucleated cell counts per sample were estimated from amplification of reference gene primers within the assay. To quantify the absolute abundance of each unique TCRbeta CDR3 rearrangement, sequence reads were collapsed and filtered. For each sample, productive Simpson clonality was calculated by taking the square root of Simpson's diversity index across productive rearrangements. TCRdb stores this immuneACCESS table with in-frame sequences only. Part of the clones is absent; in the studies checked, under half of the shortfall reflects unresolved V genes, and no reason is known for the rest. V and J calls plus clone size are reproduced from that table; the DNA served to infer D and trimming. This sample has approximately 37,000 clones in its table, and about 90% of those were observed once. 10% of the sample goes to the ten largest clones.

This sample is part of a study of blood T cell repertoires in COVID-19 (TCRdb year 2020). Study-level background: Samples covering the acute and convalescent phases of COVID-19 were provided by collaborators in the United States, Italy and Spain. Where available, HLA class I and class II types were taken from metadata supplied by the sample provider and were not determined by assay-based typing. The samples were drawn from the first 160 participants of the ongoing ImmuneRACE study and from over a thousand subjects provided by 6 global collaborators. The material from the prospective study consisted of cDNA or gDNA derived from T cells, B-cell-depleted T cells, or PBMCs. Deeply sampled blood TCRbeta repertoires from subjects exposed to, actively infected with, or recovered from COVID-19 were included in the dataset. The repertoires were made available in a free public database intended to serve as a resource for research on the immune response to SARS-CoV-2. A de-identified subject ID, COVID-19 status, age in years and sex were almost always included in the sample metadata.

Whole blood was collected in K2EDTA tubes by collaborating institutions according to the institutions' own protocols. Collaborator samples were shipped for TCRbeta analysis as frozen whole blood, isolated PBMCs, or DNA extracted from either sample type. Overall results and qualifications from the work: How much clinical and demographic metadata was included differed by source and by participant, and the metadata was provided uncurated.

The specimen was peripheral blood. The rearrangement joined TRBV19 to TRBJ1-5; perhaps TRBD1 is the D gene, with 5 bases matching. The clonotype comes from an elderly man with active COVID-19. The sequenced DNA is TGTGCCAGTAGTATAGATTGGGCAGGGAGGAGCAATCAGCCCCAGCATTTT. It codes for CASSIDWAGRSNQPQHF.